This T cell receptor beta chain was observed in a study of cytomegalovirus exposure and HLA in healthy donors. The primer mix had 60 Vbeta and 13 Jbeta primers. The data were produced by immunoSEQ multiplex PCR, yet TCRdb's version contains in-frame clones alone and is incomplete. Of about 190,000 clones listed, around 85% are singletons. This clone is a singleton in its sample. V lost 7 bases, J lost 2 bases, and 18 bases lay in between. The CDR3 sequence is 15 residues long. Germline lookup yields CDR1 MNHNS and CDR2 SASEGT. The material sequenced was PBMCs. J is TRBJ2-7 and V is TRBV6-1, with D maybe TRBD1 (5 bases). This TCR was recovered from a man between 18 and 35 years old in good health and CMV-seronegative. The CDR3 DNA is TGTGCCAGCACCGTGGGTGTGGGGCAGGCCTACGAGCAGTACTTC. Its translation: CASTVGVGQAYEQYF.